These 31 T cell receptor beta chains were all obtained from the same sample, sequenced in a study of blood T cell repertoires in COVID-19. Generated by immunoSEQ multiplex PCR, the TCRdb table keeps only in-frame clones and is missing some. This sample has around 230,000 clones, with about 85% found just once. The sequencing sample was made of PBMCs or T cells enriched from blood (not recorded which). Receptors originate from a woman in her twenties or thirties who had recovered from COVID-19.

This chain uses TRBV7-8 with TRBJ2-4; TRBD2 matches 8 bases. Germline lookup yields CDR1 SGHVS and CDR2 FQNEAQ. The J segment lost 16 bases and the V segment lost 3 bases, leaving 14 bases of the junction unmatched. The CDR3 covers 14 residues. The CDR3 DNA reads as TGTGCCAGCAGCTTGACAATCGGACTAGCCGAACGATACTTC. This sequence encodes CASSLTIGLAERYF.

This clone was found once. The chain employs TRBV12-5 and TRBJ1-1; 10 bases match TRBD1. V shed 1 base and J 3 bases; nucleotides not matched to a gene: 5. The CDR3 spans 16 residues. CDR1 is LGHNT and CDR2 is FRNRAP in the germline V gene. CDR3 nucleotide sequence: TGTGCTAGTGGTTTGGACCGTGGACAGGGGGACACTGAAGCTTTCTTT. Amino acids: CASGLDRGQGDTEAFF.

The chain employs TRBV7-9 and TRBJ1-1; D ambiguous. The V end was cut by 1 base, the J end by 1 base, with 10 bases between. This CDR3 is 15 amino acids long. Germline V CDR1 and CDR2: SEHNR, FQNEAQ (reference sequence). Written as DNA, the CDR3 is TGTGCCAGCAGCTTAGGCTCCAGGTGGAACACTGAAGCTTTCTTT. Translating it yields CASSLGSRWNTEAFF. The full variable domain, in which reference TRBV7-9 and TRBJ1-1 provide the parts outside the CDR3, is DTGVSQNPRHKITKRGQNVTFRCDPISEHNRLYWYRQTLGQGPEFLTYFQNEAQLEKSRLLSDRFSAERPKGSFSTLEIQRTEQGDSAMYLCASSLGSRWNTEAFFGQGTRLTVV.

This rearrangement joins TRBV7-8 to TRBJ2-7; 7 nucleotides agree with TRBD1. J lost 1 base, V lost 5 bases, and 14 bases had no gene match. This CDR3 has 17 residues. Germline V CDR1 and CDR2: SGHVS, FQNEAQ. CDR3 coding DNA: TGTGCCAGCAGCCCACCGTCAGCAGGGGGATTTTCCTACGAGCAGTACTTC. It specifies CASSPPSAGGFSYEQYF.

This clone has a single count. V is TRBV18 and J is TRBJ2-7, with D maybe TRBD2 (6 bases). The CDR3 has 15 residues. V lost 6 bases and J lost 2, with 17 bases in between. Germline CDR1 and CDR2: KGHSH and LQKENI. The CDR3 here is CASSSGTDGTYEQYF. Here the CDR3 DNA reads TGTGCCAGCTCTTCCGGGACTGATGGTACCTACGAGCAGTACTTC.

This chain connects TRBV7-2 to TRBJ1-5; D is possibly TRBD1 (5 bases). Germline CDR1 and CDR2: SGHTA and FQGNSA. Deletions cut 1 base from V and 0 bases from J, with 10 bases between. The CDR3 is 16 amino acids. CDR3 nucleotides: TGTGCCAGCAGCTTAGGGGGGGGGAATAGCAATCAGCCCCAGCATTTT. The encoded protein is CASSLGGGNSNQPQHF.

The V gene is TRBV4-1, the J gene TRBJ1-1; weak D call: TRBD1 (6 bases). Per the germline V gene, CDR1 is MGHRA and CDR2 is YSYEKL. The ends were cut back, 4 bases at V and 0 bases at J, with 24 bases in the middle. There are 19 residues in the CDR3. CDR3 region: CASSPEIWGQERLNTEAFF. In DNA, the CDR3 is TGCGCCAGCAGCCCAGAGATTTGGGGGCAGGAAAGGTTGAACACTGAAGCTTTCTTT.

This chain links TRBV9 with TRBJ2-3; TRBD2 matches 7 bases. V trimming: 4 bases; J trimming: 0 bases; junction bases outside the gene matches: 11. Germline V gene sequence: CDR1 SGDLS, CDR2 YYNGEE. The CDR3 runs to 17 residues. Here the CDR3 reads CASSPRGEAPSTDTQYF. In nucleotides, the CDR3 is TGTGCCAGCAGCCCACGGGGGGAGGCCCCTAGCACAGATACGCAGTATTTT. Full variable domain (remainder filled in from reference TRBV9 and TRBJ2-3): DSGVTQTPKHLITATGQRVTLRCSPRSGDLSVYWYQQSLDQGLQFLIQYYNGEERAKGNILERFSAQQFPDLHSELNLSSLELGDSALYFCASSPRGEAPSTDTQYFGPGTRLTVL.

The V and J genes are TRBV19 and TRBJ2-2; 8 bases fit TRBD2. The germline V gene encodes CDR1 LNHDA and CDR2 SQIVND (reference sequence). The V and J ends lost 5 bases and 5 bases, in that order; junction bases with no gene match: 7. The CDR3 is made up of 15 amino acids. The CDR3 DNA reads TGTGCCAGTAGTGTCACGGGGGGGCGAACCGGGGAGCTGTTTTTT. It is translated as CASSVTGGRTGELFF.

J is TRBJ2-1 and V is TRBV6-5; possible D gene TRBD2, 6 bases. This CDR3 has 12 amino acids. Trimming cost V 10 bases and J 7 bases, with 14 bases left between them. Germline V gene lookup returns CDR1 MNHEY and CDR2 SVGAGI. The chain's CDR3 is CATEGTHNEQFF. The CDR3 DNA reads TGTGCCACCGAAGGGACTCATAATGAGCAGTTCTTC.

This clone appeared a single time. The chain uses TRBV29-1 and TRBJ2-2; TRBD1 matches 7 bases. Germline values: CDR1 SQVTM, CDR2 ANQGSEA. This CDR3 is built from 14 residues. Unmatched junction bases numbered 8, after V lost 5 bases and J lost 5 bases. The DNA for the CDR3 is TGCAGCGTTCTCCGGACAGGTGGAACCGGGGAGCTGTTTTTT. Translation gives CSVLRTGGTGELFF.

This rearrangement joins TRBV29-1 to TRBJ2-7, with 7 nucleotides matching TRBD1. V was pared by 7 bases and J by 3 bases, with 6 bases of the junction left unmatched. Germline V gene data show CDR1 as SQVTM and CDR2 as ANQGSEA. CDR3 size: 12 residues. The CDR3 reads CSAIDRDYEQYF. CDR3 bases: TGCAGCGCTATCGACAGGGACTACGAGCAGTACTTC.

V and J are TRBV10-3 and TRBJ2-7; TRBD1 aligns across 9 bases. The trim removed 6 bases at V and 6 bases at J, leaving 9 bases unmatched. Germline-derived CDR1 and CDR2 are ENHRY and SYGVKD. The CDR3 covers 14 residues. The DNA for the CDR3 is TGTGCCATCAGACAGGGACAGGGTGATCGCGAGCAGTACTTC. It is translated as CAIRQGQGDREQYF.

CDR3 residues: CASSEARDSGYTF. Written as DNA, the CDR3 is TGTGCCAGCAGTGAAGCCAGGGACAGTGGCTACACCTTC. The chain has TRBV2 and TRBJ1-2; 7 bases match TRBD1. With 0 bases clipped from V and 7 bases from J, the junction kept 2 bases outside the gene matches. Germline CDR1 and CDR2: SNHLY and FYNNEI. The CDR3 runs to 13 residues.

The chain links TRBV6-5 to TRBJ1-1, with 8 bases lining up with TRBD1. After removal of 6 bases from V and 11 bases from J, the junction contained 11 bases not matched to a gene. Looked up from germline, CDR1 is MNHEY and CDR2 is SVGAGI. The CDR3 extends over 13 amino acids. The CDR3 loop is CASSGLFRQGAFF. CDR3 bases: TGTGCCAGCAGCGGGCTATTTCGACAGGGGGCTTTCTTT.

The chain employs TRBV7-2 and TRBJ2-1; D perhaps matches TRBD1 (6 bases). The germline V and J ends were trimmed by 4 bases and 2 bases, with 6 bases remaining between them. CDR1 SGHTA and CDR2 FQGNSA come from the germline V gene. This CDR3 has 13 amino acids. The DNA of the CDR3 is TGTGCCAGCAGCTGGACAGCCTACAATGAGCAGTTCTTC. Protein product: CASSWTAYNEQFF.

J is TRBJ2-7 and V is TRBV6-5; TRBD1 aligns across 7 bases. The ends lost 5 bases at V and 5 bases at J; junction bases unmatched: 0. Germline lookup yields CDR1 MNHEY and CDR2 SVGAGI. This CDR3 has 11 amino acids. DNA for the CDR3: TGTGCCAGCAGTCAGGGGGACGAGCAGTACTTC. Protein sequence: CASSQGDEQYF.

The chain links TRBV18 to TRBJ2-1, with a tentative D call TRBD2 (6 bases). Germline-derived CDR1 and CDR2 are KGHSH and LQKENI. With 3 bases removed from V and 4 bases from J, the gap between germline ends came to 10 bases. The length of the CDR3 is 14 residues. CDR3 loop: CASSPSGTYNEQFF. The CDR3 DNA is TGTGCCAGCTCACCCTCCGGGACTTACAATGAGCAGTTCTTC.

V is TRBV11-2 and J is TRBJ2-7; D uncertain. This CDR3 has 16 residues. V was pared by 0 bases and J by 6 bases, with 18 bases between. Looked up from germline, CDR1 is SGHAT and CDR2 is FQNNGV. For the CDR3, the DNA is TGTGCCAGCAGCTTAGATCCGTCCCCTTCGGTCTCCGAGCAGTACTTC. This gives the protein CASSLDPSPSVSEQYF.

The V and J genes are TRBV4-2 and TRBJ1-5; D gene ambiguous. The CDR3 extends over 13 amino acids. In germline, CDR1 is LGHNA, CDR2 YNFKEQ. V shed 0 bases and J shed 6 bases, with 6 bases lying between them. CDR3 in DNA: TGTGCCAGCAGCCAAGATCGTGTTCAGCCCCAGCATTTT. As protein: CASSQDRVQPQHF.

The rearrangement joins TRBV11-2 to TRBJ1-6; no clear D. Germline V gene lookup returns CDR1 SGHAT and CDR2 FQNNGV. Trimming left V 5 bases short and J 6 bases short, with 14 bases between. The CDR3 is made up of 15 amino acids. The CDR3 region has the DNA TGTGCCAGCAGCGCTACTGTGGAGGGTAATTCACCCCTCCACTTT. Amino acid sequence: CASSATVEGNSPLHF.

This chain links TRBV7-2 with TRBJ2-3; 7 bases match TRBD2. The germline gives CDR1 SGHTA, CDR2 FQGNSA. This CDR3 is 14 amino acids long. The V segment lost 7 bases and the J segment 4 bases; nucleotides outside the gene matches: 8. Here the CDR3 reads CASTLGLVADTQYF. The CDR3 DNA is TGTGCCAGCACCCTCGGACTAGTCGCAGATACGCAGTATTTT.

This sequence joins TRBV4-3 and TRBJ2-5, with no clear D. V gave up 0 bases and J gave up 2 bases, with 7 bases separating them. CDR3 size: 14 residues. CDR1 is LGHNA, CDR2 YSLEER, per germline. DNA of the CDR3: TGCGCCAGCAGCCAAGACAGGAATCAAGAGACCCAGTACTTC. This codes for CASSQDRNQETQYF.

The chain combines TRBV6-5 with TRBJ1-5; 7 bases are shared with TRBD1. Germline lookup yields CDR1 MNHEY and CDR2 SVGAGI. The CDR3 runs 14 residues. Germline trimming cut 10 bases from V and 6 bases from J; bases unmatched to any gene: 12. CDR3 loop: CATDITGASQPQHF. CDR3 coding DNA: TGTGCCACCGATATCACAGGGGCAAGTCAGCCCCAGCATTTT.

The chain joins TRBV9 to TRBJ1-1, with D possibly being TRBD1 (5 bases). The V gene's germline CDR1 is SGDLS and CDR2 YYNGEE. This CDR3 contains 15 residues. V dropped 3 bases and J dropped 0 bases, with 12 bases sitting between them. CDR3 nucleotide sequence: TGTGCCAGCAGCGCCCGACAGTCCATGAACACTGAAGCTTTCTTT. Amino acid sequence: CASSARQSMNTEAFF.

The chain carries TRBV18 and TRBJ2-3, with 8 bases fitting TRBD2. J was trimmed by 5 bases and V by 3 bases; bases with no gene match: 7. CDR3 length: 15 residues. Germline assignment: CDR1 KGHSH and CDR2 LQKENI. This CDR3 reads CASSPAGGGIDTQYF. CDR3 in DNA: TGTGCCAGCTCACCGGCGGGGGGCGGAATAGATACGCAGTATTTT.

This chain links TRBV14 with TRBJ1-6; D ambiguous. The CDR3 consists of 15 residues. Germline-derived CDR1 and CDR2 are SGHDN and FVKESK. Trimming shortened V by 6 bases and J by 0 bases, and 9 bases separated the two germline ends. The CDR3 region has the DNA TGTGCCAGCAGTTCAAGGAGCTCCTATAATTCACCCCTCCACTTT. Its translation is CASSSRSSYNSPLHF. Full variable domain (outside the CDR3, taken from reference TRBV14 and TRBJ1-6): EAGVTQFPSHSVIEKGQTVTLRCDPISGHDNLYWYRRVMGKEIKFLLHFVKESKQDESGMPNNRFLAERTGGTYSTLKVQPAELEDSGVYFCASSSRSSYNSPLHFGNGTRLTVT.

DNA of the CDR3: TGTGCCAGCAGTAGTACAGGGAACAATCAGCCCCAGCATTTT. Translation: CASSSTGNNQPQHF. This chain joins TRBV27 and TRBJ1-5; maybe TRBD1 (6 bases). From germline, CDR1 is MNHEY and CDR2 SMNVEV (reference sequence). The CDR3 extends over 14 amino acids. Trimming removed 5 bases at V and 3 bases at J, with 11 bases between.

The J gene is TRBJ2-2, the V gene TRBV9; 13 positions match TRBD2. Germline V CDR1 and CDR2: SGDLS, YYNGEE. The CDR3 sequence is 20 residues long. Germline trimming cut 3 bases from V and 4 bases from J; bases unmatched to any gene: 15. CDR3 nucleotides: TGTGCCAGCAGCGAGCACATCCCCCGGACTAGCGGGGGCCCCACCGGGGAGCTGTTTTTT. Encoded protein: CASSEHIPRTSGGPTGELFF.

The V call is TRBV7-3, the J call TRBJ1-1; TRBD1 aligns across 8 bases. V lost 0 bases to trimming and J lost 2 bases; unmatched junction nucleotides: 5. CDR1 and CDR2 (germline): SGHTA, FQGTGA. This CDR3 has 16 residues. For the CDR3, the DNA is TGTGCCAGCAGCTTAACTAGGCCAGGGGGCAACACTGAAGCTTTCTTT. Amino acids: CASSLTRPGGNTEAFF.

V usage is TRBV4-2 and J usage is TRBJ2-2, with TRBD2 matching 9 bases. The CDR3 spans 18 residues. V lost 4 bases, J lost 6 bases, and 15 bases stayed unmatched. Per germline, CDR1 LGHNA and CDR2 YNFKEQ. Here the CDR3 reads CASSPLNSGGRKAGELFF. The CDR3 coding sequence is TGTGCCAGCAGCCCGTTAAATAGCGGGGGTCGAAAGGCCGGGGAGCTGTTTTTT.